The 29 T cell receptor beta chains presented below share a single source sample, sequenced in a study of T cell repertoires in ileal Crohn's disease. The time point was: neoterminal ileum biopsy at postoperative endoscopy, about 6 months after surgery. Measured with immunoSEQ multiplex PCR; TCRdb has only the in-frame clones, and not every one. The sample yields some 20,000 clones, 55% to 85% seen once. Input material: ileal tissue. The receptor set was obtained from an adult with Crohn's disease.

This clone was observed once. The gene calls are TRBV5-1 and TRBJ2-5; a possible D gene is TRBD1 (6 bases). V lost 0 bases and J lost 4, with 13 bases in between. The germline CDR1 and CDR2 sequences are SGHRS and YFSETQ. This CDR3 has 15 residues. CDR3 sequence reads: CASSLVKGDIETQYF. The CDR3 DNA reads TGCGCCAGCAGCTTGGTAAAAGGGGACATAGAGACCCAGTACTTC.

J is TRBJ2-3 and V is TRBV29-1, with a tentative D call TRBD1 (5 bases). The CDR3 covers 14 residues. With 5 bases removed from V and 0 bases from J, the gap between germline ends came to 12 bases. Germline V lookup: CDR1 SQVTM, CDR2 ANQGSEA. The CDR3 nucleotides are TGCAGCGTTTGGAGACAGCCTAGCACAGATACGCAGTATTTT. It encodes CSVWRQPSTDTQYF.

The V and J genes are TRBV27 and TRBJ1-1; D is unresolved. Trimming removed 6 bases at V and 1 base at J, with 15 bases between. The CDR3 is 15 amino acids. Germline loops: CDR1 MNHEY, CDR2 SMNVEV (reference sequence). The CDR3 nucleotides are TGTGCCAGCAGCCCAATTTACAGAGAGAACACTGAAGCTTTCTTT. This translates into CASSPIYRENTEAFF.

The V and J genes are TRBV29-1 and TRBJ2-1; possible D gene TRBD2, 6 bases. The germline V gene has CDR1 SQVTM and CDR2 ANQGSEA. CDR3 length equals 14 residues. V lost 0 bases, J lost 8 bases, and 14 bases lay in between. The CDR3 protein is CSVEEGSAGDEQFF. The DNA of the CDR3 is TGCAGCGTTGAAGAGGGCTCAGCGGGCGATGAGCAGTTCTTC.

The CDR3 sequence: CASSWASFQFF. The CDR3 DNA reads TGTGCCAGCAGTTGGGCTAGCTTTCAGTTCTTC. This chain connects TRBV2 to TRBJ2-1; D is perhaps TRBD2 (5 bases). The CDR3 sequence is 11 residues long. CDR1 and CDR2 (germline): SNHLY, FYNNEI. The V end was cut by 5 bases, the J end by 13 bases, with 12 bases between.

Concerning this clone: This CDR3 is also generated by other DNA sequences in the sample. The rearrangement uses TRBV11-2 and TRBJ2-7; no clear D gene. The CDR3 runs 12 residues. CDR1 is SGHAT, CDR2 FQNNGV, per germline. The V end lost 0 bases, the J end lost 4 bases, and 4 bases lay between the germline ends. CDR3 region: CASSLDSYEQYF. CDR3 coding DNA: TGTGCCAGCAGCTTAGATTCTTACGAGCAGTACTTC.

The chain joins TRBV4-1 to TRBJ1-4; D not resolved. The CDR3 is made up of 16 amino acids. The germline gives CDR1 MGHRA, CDR2 YSYEKL. V lost 1 base and J 0 bases, leaving 9 bases between the germline ends. The CDR3 sequence is CASSQAGFATNEKLFF. In DNA form, the CDR3 reads TGCGCCAGCAGCCAAGCGGGATTTGCAACTAATGAAAAACTGTTTTTT.

The V gene is TRBV5-1, the J gene TRBJ1-2; D is unresolved. The germline gives CDR1 SGHRS, CDR2 YFSETQ. This CDR3 is 15 amino acids long. V dropped 0 bases and J dropped 4 bases, with 13 bases sitting between them. CDR3 in amino acids: CASSLDRGTSYGYTF. In DNA form, the CDR3 reads TGCGCCAGCAGCTTGGATCGGGGTACAAGCTATGGCTACACCTTC.

The chain uses TRBV13 and TRBJ1-2, with D hard to call. With 5 bases removed from V and 4 bases from J, the gap between germline ends came to 8 bases. The germline V gene has CDR1 PRHDT and CDR2 FYEKMQ (reference sequence). The CDR3 contains 12 residues. For the CDR3, the DNA is TGTGCCAGCAGCGCGGCCTCCTATGGCTACACCTTC. Protein product: CASSAASYGYTF.

This chain connects TRBV4-3 to TRBJ2-7, with D perhaps TRBD2 (5 bases). The DNA matches TRBJ2-1 better at its end, which makes the J call doubtful. Germline CDR1 is LGHNA and CDR2 is YSLEER. CDR3 size: 14 residues. CDR3 sequence reads: CASSPGISYNEQFF. In DNA, the CDR3 is TGCGCCAGCAGCCCCGGGATCTCCTACAATGAGCAGTTCTTC.

This rearrangement joins TRBV19 to TRBJ1-6; 7 bases agree with TRBD1. CDR3 length: 15 residues. V lost 3 bases and J lost 6; bases outside the gene matches: 5. Germline V gene data show CDR1 as LNHDA and CDR2 as SQIVND (reference sequence). The CDR3: CASSIGTAINSPLHF. In nucleotides, the CDR3 is TGTGCCAGTAGTATCGGGACAGCGATTAATTCACCCCTCCACTTT.

In its sample, this clone was seen once. The rearrangement joins TRBV5-1 to TRBJ2-3; TRBD2 matches at 8 bases. Germline assignment: CDR1 SGHRS and CDR2 YFSETQ. V lost 0 bases and J lost 1; bases outside the gene matches: 4. The CDR3 is 16 residues long. In DNA form, the CDR3 reads TGCGCCAGCAGCTTGGATGGGGGACTAGGCACAGATACGCAGTATTTT. Its translation is CASSLDGGLGTDTQYF.

The V and J genes are TRBV6-1 and TRBJ1-2; TRBD1 is a possible D gene (5 bases). This CDR3 is built from 15 residues. V lost 7 bases and J lost 2, with 17 bases in between. Looked up from germline, CDR1 is MNHNS and CDR2 is SASEGT. The DNA of the CDR3 is TGTGCCAGCACCCCGACCGGGACTGCCAACTATGGCTACACCTTC. This sequence encodes CASTPTGTANYGYTF.

This chain links TRBV15 with TRBJ1-2; D not resolved. The CDR3 has 14 residues. Germline CDR1 is LNHNV and CDR2 is YYDKDF (reference sequence). The V and J ends lost 0 bases and 8 bases respectively, with 13 bases between them. CDR3 residues: CATSRDYAAGGYTF. Here the CDR3 DNA reads TGTGCCACCAGCAGAGATTACGCAGCGGGGGGCTACACCTTC.

The chain recombines TRBV25-1 with TRBJ2-7; D is ambiguous. V was pared by 6 bases and J by 3 bases, with 12 bases between. CDR1 and CDR2 from the germline V gene are MGHDK and SYGVNS. CDR3 length: 13 amino acids. The CDR3 loop reads CASSRAIGYEQYF. DNA of the CDR3: TGTGCCAGCAGCCGAGCCATCGGCTACGAGCAGTACTTC.

The V gene is TRBV27, the J gene TRBJ1-6; weak D call: TRBD1 (6 bases). This CDR3 comprises 14 residues. Germline V gene data show CDR1 as MNHEY and CDR2 as SMNVEV (reference sequence). V gave up 6 bases and J gave up 10 bases, with 16 bases separating them. Here the CDR3 DNA reads TGTGCCAGCAGAACAGGGAGCGTTAGGTCACCCCTCCACTTT. Translation gives CASRTGSVRSPLHF.

The genes are TRBV25-1 and TRBJ2-2; TRBD2 might be the D (5 bases). This CDR3 has 14 residues. The V end lost 6 bases, the J end lost 1 base, and 9 bases lay between the germline ends. In germline, CDR1 is MGHDK, CDR2 SYGVNS. The chain's CDR3 is CASRYGMNTGELFF. CDR3 nucleotide sequence: TGTGCCAGCAGGTACGGGATGAACACCGGGGAGCTGTTTTTT.

The chain employs TRBV2 and TRBJ2-5; 7 bases match TRBD1. V shed 9 bases, J shed 2 bases, and the junction held 9 bases outside the gene matches. This CDR3 has 14 residues. Germline values: CDR1 SNHLY, CDR2 FYNNEI. CDR3 nucleotides: TGTGCCAGTAGAAGGGGACAGTTACAAGAGACCCAGTACTTC. Its translation: CASRRGQLQETQYF. The full variable domain, rest sourced from reference TRBV2 and TRBJ2-5, is EPEVTQTPSHQVTQMGQEVILRCVPISNHLYFYWYRQILGQKVEFLVSFYNNEISEKSEIFDDQFSVERPDGSNFTLKIRSTKLEDSAMYFCASRRGQLQETQYFGPGTRLLVL.

The V and J genes are TRBV7-6 and TRBJ2-3; D is possibly TRBD2 (7 bases). V was shortened by 3 bases and J by 4 bases, with 17 bases between the two germline ends. CDR3 size: 16 residues. Germline CDR1 reads SGHVS; CDR2 reads FNYEAQ. CDR3 loop: CASSLGAVGGSDTQYF. The CDR3, as DNA: TGTGCCAGCAGCTTGGGGGCCGTGGGGGGGTCAGATACGCAGTATTTT. The full variable domain, with the rest looked up from reference TRBV7-6 and TRBJ2-3, is GAGVSQSPRYKVTKRGQDVALRCDPISGHVSLYWYRQALGQGPEFLTYFNYEAQQDKSGLPNDRFSAERPEGSISTLTIQRTEQRDSAMYRCASSLGAVGGSDTQYFGPGTRLTVL.

The chain is built from TRBV27 and TRBJ2-7; D may be TRBD2 (7 bases). The CDR3 contains 14 residues. The V gene's germline CDR1 is MNHEY and CDR2 SMNVEV (reference sequence). Trimming pared 2 bases from V and 6 bases from J, leaving 14 bases between. The CDR3 nucleotides are TGTGCCAGCAGTTTAAGGGAGGGGGTGGGCGAGCAGTACTTC. This sequence encodes CASSLREGVGEQYF.

This sequence joins TRBV10-3 and TRBJ1-1, with D hard to call. Germline V gene data show CDR1 as ENHRY and CDR2 as SYGVKD. Trimming took off 6 bases at V and 4 bases at J, with 21 bases between the two ends. The CDR3 has 16 amino acids. CDR3 nucleotides: TGTGCCATCAGACTGGGCATTGCCCCCGAACGCACTGAAGCTTTCTTT. Amino acid sequence: CAIRLGIAPERTEAFF.

Relative to its sample, this clone is medium-sized. The chain employs TRBV19 and TRBJ2-5; TRBD2 agrees at 11 bases. J gave up 2 bases and V 5 bases, and 4 bases lay outside the gene matches. This CDR3 contains 15 residues. Germline V CDR1 and CDR2: LNHDA, SQIVND (reference sequence). CDR3 sequence: CASSPGTSGQETQYF. The CDR3 DNA sequence: TGTGCCAGTAGTCCAGGGACTAGCGGTCAAGAGACCCAGTACTTC.

The chain recombines TRBV30 with TRBJ2-7; 12 nucleotides line up with TRBD2. Germline V gene sequence: CDR1 GTSNPN, CDR2 SVGIG (reference sequence). This CDR3 has 15 residues. The V segment lost 3 bases and the J segment 3 bases; nucleotides outside the gene matches: 6. The CDR3 bases are TGTGCCTGGAGGTCGCCGGGACTAGCGGGCTACGAGCAGTACTTC. This sequence encodes CAWRSPGLAGYEQYF.

This clone has more than one count but fewer than ten. The genes are TRBV6-5 and TRBJ2-5, with TRBD1 matching 7 bases. The DNA end lines up better with TRBJ2-7; the J call may be wrong. This CDR3 region has 14 residues. The germline gives CDR1 MNHEY, CDR2 SVGAGI. CDR3 loop: CASSYSPTGDEQYF. Here the CDR3 DNA reads TGTGCCAGCAGTTACTCACCTACAGGGGACGAGCAGTACTTC.

This clone was detected only once. The chain employs TRBV15 and TRBJ2-7, with D perhaps TRBD2 (7 bases). Germline CDR1 LNHNV, CDR2 YYDKDF (reference sequence). V lost 1 base, J lost 5 bases, and 15 bases lay in between. The CDR3 consists of 15 residues. The DNA of the CDR3 is TGTGCCACCAGCAGAGCTAGGGGGGGGGCGGACGAGCAGTACTTC. It encodes CATSRARGGADEQYF.

The V call is TRBV7-2, the J call TRBJ1-5; D perhaps matches TRBD1 (6 bases). V shed 4 bases and J shed 5 bases, with 9 bases lying between them. The germline V gene has CDR1 SGHTA and CDR2 FQGNSA. This CDR3 region has 13 residues. CDR3 coding DNA: TGTGCCAGCAGCTGGTACAGGGATCAGCCCCAGCATTTT. Its protein product is CASSWYRDQPQHF.

This sequence joins TRBV30 and TRBJ1-1; D call uncertain. Per the germline V gene, CDR1 is GTSNPN and CDR2 is SVGIG (reference sequence). The ends were cut back, 4 bases at V and 3 bases at J, with 12 bases in the middle. The CDR3 is 13 amino acids. The CDR3 protein is CAWMRRLDTEAFF. The CDR3, as DNA: TGTGCCTGGATGCGGCGTTTGGACACTGAAGCTTTCTTT.

This clone has a handful of counts. The chain is built from TRBV25-1 and TRBJ2-3, with TRBD2 matching 10 bases. The V segment lost 4 bases and the J segment 5 bases; nucleotides outside the gene matches: 3. Germline loops: CDR1 MGHDK, CDR2 SYGVNS. This CDR3 is built from 14 residues. CDR3 DNA: TGTGCCAGCAGTGCTAGCGGGAGTCTAGATACGCAGTATTTT. It specifies CASSASGSLDTQYF.

The V call is TRBV5-1, the J call TRBJ2-3, with 9 nucleotides matching TRBD2. This CDR3 comprises 15 residues. V was clipped by 1 base and J by 5 bases; unmatched bases: 5. Per germline, CDR1 SGHRS and CDR2 YFSETQ. This CDR3 reads CASSLRRGGIDTQYF. The CDR3 bases are TGCGCCAGCAGCTTGAGGCGGGGGGGCATAGATACGCAGTATTTT.